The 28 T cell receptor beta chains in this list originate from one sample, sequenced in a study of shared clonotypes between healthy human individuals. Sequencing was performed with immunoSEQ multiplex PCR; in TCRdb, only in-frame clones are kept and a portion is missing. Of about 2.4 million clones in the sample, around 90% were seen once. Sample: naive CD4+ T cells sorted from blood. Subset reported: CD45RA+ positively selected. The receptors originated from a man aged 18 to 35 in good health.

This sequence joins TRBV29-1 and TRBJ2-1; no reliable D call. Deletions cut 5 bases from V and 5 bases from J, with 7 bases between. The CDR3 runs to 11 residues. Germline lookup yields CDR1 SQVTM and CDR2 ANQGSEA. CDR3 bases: TGCAGCGTTATTGGGAACAATGAGCAGTTCTTC. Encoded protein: CSVIGNNEQFF.

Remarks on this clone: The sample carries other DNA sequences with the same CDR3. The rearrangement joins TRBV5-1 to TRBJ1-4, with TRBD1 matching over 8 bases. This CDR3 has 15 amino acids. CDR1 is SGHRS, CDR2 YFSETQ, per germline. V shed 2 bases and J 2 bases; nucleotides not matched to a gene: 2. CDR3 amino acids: CASSLQGVTNEKLFF. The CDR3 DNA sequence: TGCGCCAGCAGCTTACAGGGGGTTACTAATGAAAAACTGTTTTTT. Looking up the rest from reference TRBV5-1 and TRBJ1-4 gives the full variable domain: KAGVTQTPRYLIKTRGQQVTLSCSPISGHRSVSWYQQTPGQGLQFLFEYFSETQRNKGNFPGRFSGRQFSNSRSEMNVSTLELGDSALYLCASSLQGVTNEKLFFGSGTQLSVL.

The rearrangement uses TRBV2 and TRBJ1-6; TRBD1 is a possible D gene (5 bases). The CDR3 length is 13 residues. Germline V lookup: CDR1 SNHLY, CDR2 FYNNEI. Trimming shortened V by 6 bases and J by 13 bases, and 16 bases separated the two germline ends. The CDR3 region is CASSRTLSAPLHF. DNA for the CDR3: TGTGCCAGCAGCAGGACACTCTCGGCGCCCCTCCACTTT.

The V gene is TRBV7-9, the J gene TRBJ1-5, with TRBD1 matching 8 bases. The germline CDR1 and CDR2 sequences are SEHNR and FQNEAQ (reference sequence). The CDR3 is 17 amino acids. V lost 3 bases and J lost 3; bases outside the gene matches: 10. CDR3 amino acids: CASSLTNRGSHNQPQHF. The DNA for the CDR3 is TGTGCCAGCAGCTTGACAAACAGGGGGTCCCACAATCAGCCCCAGCATTTT.

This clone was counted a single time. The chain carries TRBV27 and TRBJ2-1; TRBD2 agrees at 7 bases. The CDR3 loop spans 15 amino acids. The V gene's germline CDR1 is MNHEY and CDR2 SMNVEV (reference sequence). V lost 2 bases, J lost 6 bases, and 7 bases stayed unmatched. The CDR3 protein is CASSLVGTTFNEQFF. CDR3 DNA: TGTGCCAGCAGTTTAGTTGGGACTACCTTCAATGAGCAGTTCTTC.

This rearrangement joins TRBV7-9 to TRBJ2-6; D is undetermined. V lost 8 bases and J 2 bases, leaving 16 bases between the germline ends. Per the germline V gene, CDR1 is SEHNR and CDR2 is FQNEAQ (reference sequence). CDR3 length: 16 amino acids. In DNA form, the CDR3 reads TGTGCCAGCCCCTTCCGGTCCGGGCCTGGGGCCAACGTCCTGACTTTC. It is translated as CASPFRSGPGANVLTF.

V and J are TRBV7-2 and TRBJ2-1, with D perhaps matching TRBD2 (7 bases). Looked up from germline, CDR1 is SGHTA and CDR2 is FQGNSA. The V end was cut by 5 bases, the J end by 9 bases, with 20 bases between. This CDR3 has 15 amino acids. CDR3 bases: TGTGCCAGCAGCCGAAGGGGGGAGGGGATTCTTGAGCAGTTCTTC. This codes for CASSRRGEGILEQFF.

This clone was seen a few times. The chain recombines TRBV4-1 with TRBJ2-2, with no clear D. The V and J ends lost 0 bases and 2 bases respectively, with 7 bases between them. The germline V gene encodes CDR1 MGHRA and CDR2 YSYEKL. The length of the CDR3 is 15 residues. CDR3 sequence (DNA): TGCGCCAGCAGCCAAGAGTACGGAAACACCGGGGAGCTGTTTTTT. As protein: CASSQEYGNTGELFF.

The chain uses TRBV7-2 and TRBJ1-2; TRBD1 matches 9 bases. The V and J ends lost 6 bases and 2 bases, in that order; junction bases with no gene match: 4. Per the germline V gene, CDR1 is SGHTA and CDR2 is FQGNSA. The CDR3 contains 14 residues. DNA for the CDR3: TGTGCCAGCAGGTCCGGGACAGGGAACTATGGCTACACCTTC. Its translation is CASRSGTGNYGYTF.

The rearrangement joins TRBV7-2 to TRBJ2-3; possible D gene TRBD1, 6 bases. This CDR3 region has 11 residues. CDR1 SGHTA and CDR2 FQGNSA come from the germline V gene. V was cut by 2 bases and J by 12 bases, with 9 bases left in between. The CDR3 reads CASSLQGFQYF. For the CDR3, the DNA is TGTGCCAGCAGCTTACAGGGGTTTCAGTATTTT.

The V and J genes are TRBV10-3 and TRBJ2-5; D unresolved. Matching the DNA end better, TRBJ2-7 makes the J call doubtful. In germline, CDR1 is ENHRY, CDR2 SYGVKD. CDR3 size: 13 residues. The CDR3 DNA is TGTGCCATCAGTGAGAGCCAGATCTACGAGCAGTACTTC. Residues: CAISESQIYEQYF.

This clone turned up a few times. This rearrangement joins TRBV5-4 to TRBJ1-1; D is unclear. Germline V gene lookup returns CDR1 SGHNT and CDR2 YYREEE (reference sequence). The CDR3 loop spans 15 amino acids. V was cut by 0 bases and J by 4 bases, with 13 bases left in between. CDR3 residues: CASSLDSISGTEAFF. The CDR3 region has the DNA TGTGCCAGCAGCTTGGATAGCATATCGGGCACTGAAGCTTTCTTT.

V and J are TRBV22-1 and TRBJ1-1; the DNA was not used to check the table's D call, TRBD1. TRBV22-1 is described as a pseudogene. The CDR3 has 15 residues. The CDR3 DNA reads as TGTCCTGGGAGCCCTCAGCTTCAGGGGAACACTGAAGCTTTCTTT. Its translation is CPGSPQLQGNTEAFF.

In DNA, the CDR3 is TGCGCCAGCAGCATGACAGGGGATAGTTACGAGCAGTACTTC. Its protein product is CASSMTGDSYEQYF. The chain joins TRBV5-1 to TRBJ2-7, with 8 bases identical to TRBD1. There are 14 residues in the CDR3. V shed 4 bases and J 4 bases; nucleotides not matched to a gene: 7. Germline V CDR1 and CDR2: SGHRS, YFSETQ.

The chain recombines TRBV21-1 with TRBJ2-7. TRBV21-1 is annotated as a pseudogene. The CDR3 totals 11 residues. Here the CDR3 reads CASSKEYEQYF. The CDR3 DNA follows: TGTGCCAGCAGCAAAGAGTACGAGCAGTACTTC.

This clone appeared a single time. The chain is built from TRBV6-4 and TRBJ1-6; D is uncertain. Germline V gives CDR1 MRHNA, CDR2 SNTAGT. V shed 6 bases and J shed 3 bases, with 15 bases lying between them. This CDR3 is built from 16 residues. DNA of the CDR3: TGTGCCAGCAGAAGTACGGGGAGGGACTATAATTCACCCCTCCACTTT. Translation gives CASRSTGRDYNSPLHF.

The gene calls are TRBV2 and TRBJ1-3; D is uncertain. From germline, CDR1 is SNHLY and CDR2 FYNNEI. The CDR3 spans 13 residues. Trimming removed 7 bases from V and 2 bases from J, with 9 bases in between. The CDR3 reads CASTIGPGNTIYF. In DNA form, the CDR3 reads TGTGCCAGCACGATAGGACCTGGAAACACCATATATTTT.

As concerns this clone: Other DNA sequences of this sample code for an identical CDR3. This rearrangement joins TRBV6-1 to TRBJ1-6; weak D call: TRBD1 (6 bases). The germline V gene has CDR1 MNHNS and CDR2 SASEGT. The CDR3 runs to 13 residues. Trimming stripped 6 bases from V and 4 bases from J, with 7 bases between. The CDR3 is CASRDSYNSPLHF. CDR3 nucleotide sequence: TGTGCCAGCAGGGACAGTTATAATTCACCCCTCCACTTT.

In DNA form, the CDR3 reads TGCGCCAGCAGCCTTGGGACAGGGGACTTTTACAATGAGCAGTTCTTC. Translating gives CASSLGTGDFYNEQFF. This chain uses TRBV5-1 with TRBJ2-1; TRBD1 matches at 10 bases. The V gene's germline CDR1 is SGHRS and CDR2 YFSETQ. The CDR3 covers 16 residues. V was clipped by 4 bases and J by 4 bases; unmatched bases: 8.

Here the CDR3 reads CASSLPDRSYEQYF. In nucleotides, the CDR3 is TGTGCCAGCAGTTTACCCGACAGGTCCTACGAGCAGTACTTC. The J gene is TRBJ2-7, the V gene TRBV28; D is perhaps TRBD1 (6 bases). This CDR3 is 14 amino acids long. Germline V gene sequence: CDR1 MDHEN, CDR2 SYDVKM. V lost 2 bases and J 1 base, leaving 9 bases between the germline ends.

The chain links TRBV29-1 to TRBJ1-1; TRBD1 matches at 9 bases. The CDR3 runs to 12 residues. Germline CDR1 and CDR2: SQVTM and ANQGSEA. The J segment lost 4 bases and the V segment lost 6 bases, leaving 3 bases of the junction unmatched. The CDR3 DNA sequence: TGCAGCGTACGACAGGGGGTCACTGAAGCTTTCTTT. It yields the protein CSVRQGVTEAFF.

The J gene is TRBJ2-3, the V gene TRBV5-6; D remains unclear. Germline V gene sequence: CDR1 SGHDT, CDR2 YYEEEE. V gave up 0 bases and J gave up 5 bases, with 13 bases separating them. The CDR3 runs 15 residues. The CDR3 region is CASSLESRIRDTQYF. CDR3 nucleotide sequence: TGTGCCAGCAGCTTGGAGTCCAGGATAAGAGATACGCAGTATTTT. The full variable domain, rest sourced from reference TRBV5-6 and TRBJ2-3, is DAGVTQSPTHLIKTRGQQVTLRCSPKSGHDTVSWYQQALGQGPQFIFQYYEEEERQRGNFPDRFSGHQFPNYSSELNVNALLLGDSALYLCASSLESRIRDTQYFGPGTRLTVL.

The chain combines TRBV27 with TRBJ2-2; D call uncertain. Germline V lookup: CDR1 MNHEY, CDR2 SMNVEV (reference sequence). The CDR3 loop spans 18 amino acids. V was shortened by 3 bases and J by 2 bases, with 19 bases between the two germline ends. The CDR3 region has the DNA TGTGCCAGCAGTTTTCTCTCCCCGATCCAGGTTAACACCGGGGAGCTGTTTTTT. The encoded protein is CASSFLSPIQVNTGELFF.

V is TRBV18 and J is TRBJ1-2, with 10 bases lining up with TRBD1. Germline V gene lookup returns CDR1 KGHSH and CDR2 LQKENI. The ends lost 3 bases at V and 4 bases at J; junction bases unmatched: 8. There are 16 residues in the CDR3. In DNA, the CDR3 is TGTGCCAGCTCACCGACCGGGACAGGGGAGGGCTATGGCTACACCTTC. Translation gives CASSPTGTGEGYGYTF.

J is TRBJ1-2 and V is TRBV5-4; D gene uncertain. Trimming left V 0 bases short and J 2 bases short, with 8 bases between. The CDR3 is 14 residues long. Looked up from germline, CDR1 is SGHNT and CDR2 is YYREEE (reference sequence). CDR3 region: CASSLAGLNYGYTF. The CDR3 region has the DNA TGTGCCAGCAGCTTGGCCGGGTTGAACTATGGCTACACCTTC.

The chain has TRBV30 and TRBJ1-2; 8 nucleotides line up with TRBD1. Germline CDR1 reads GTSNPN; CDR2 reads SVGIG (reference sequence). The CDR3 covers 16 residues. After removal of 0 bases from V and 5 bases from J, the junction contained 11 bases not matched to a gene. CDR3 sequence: CAWSVLGQGKLYGYTF. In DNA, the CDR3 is TGTGCCTGGAGTGTCCTCGGACAGGGAAAACTTTATGGCTACACCTTC.

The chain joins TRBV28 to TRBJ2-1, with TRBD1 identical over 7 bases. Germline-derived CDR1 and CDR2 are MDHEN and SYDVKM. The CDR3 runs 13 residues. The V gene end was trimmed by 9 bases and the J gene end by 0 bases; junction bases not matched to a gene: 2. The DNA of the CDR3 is TGTGCCAGTGGGGACAGCTCCTACAATGAGCAGTTCTTC. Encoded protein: CASGDSSYNEQFF. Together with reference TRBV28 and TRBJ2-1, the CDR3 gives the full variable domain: DVKVTQSSRYLVKRTGEKVFLECVQDMDHENMFWYRQDPGLGLRLIYFSYDVKMKEKGDIPEGYSVSREKKERFSLILESASTNQTSMYLCASGDSSYNEQFFGPGTRLTVL.

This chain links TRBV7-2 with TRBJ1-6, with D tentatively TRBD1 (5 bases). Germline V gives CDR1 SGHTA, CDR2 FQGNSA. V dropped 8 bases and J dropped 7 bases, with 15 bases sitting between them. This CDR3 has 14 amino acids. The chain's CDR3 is CASAQGSFNSPLHF. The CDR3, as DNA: TGTGCCAGCGCCCAGGGTAGTTTCAATTCACCCCTCCACTTT.